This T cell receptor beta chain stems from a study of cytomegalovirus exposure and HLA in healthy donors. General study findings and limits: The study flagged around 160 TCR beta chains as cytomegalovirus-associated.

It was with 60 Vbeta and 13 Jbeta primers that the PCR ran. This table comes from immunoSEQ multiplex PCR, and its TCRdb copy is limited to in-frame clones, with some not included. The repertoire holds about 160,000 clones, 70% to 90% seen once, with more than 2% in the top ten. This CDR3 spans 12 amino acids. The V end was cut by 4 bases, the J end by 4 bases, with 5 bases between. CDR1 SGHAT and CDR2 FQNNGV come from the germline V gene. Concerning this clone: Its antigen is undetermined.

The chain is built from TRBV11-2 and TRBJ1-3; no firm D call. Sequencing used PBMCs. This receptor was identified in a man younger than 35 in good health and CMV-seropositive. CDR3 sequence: CASSSEGNTIYF. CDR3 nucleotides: TGTGCCAGCAGCTCCGAGGGAAACACCATATATTTT. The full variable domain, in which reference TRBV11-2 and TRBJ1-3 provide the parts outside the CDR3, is EAGVAQSPRYKIIEKRQSVAFWCNPISGHATLYWYQQILGQGPKLLIQFQNNGVVDDSQLPKDRFSAERLKGVDSTLKIQPAKLEDSAVYLCASSSEGNTIYFGEGSWLTVV.